The rows below give T cell receptor beta chains drawn from one sample of a study of blood T cell repertoires in COVID-19. Some clones are missing from TCRdb's copy, which holds only in-frame ones; the method was immunoSEQ multiplex PCR. There are 250,000 or so clones in the sample; 89% occur only once, and 3.5% to 5% lies in the top ten. Sequencing was done on a sample of peripheral blood. The receptors were sampled from a woman in her forties who had recovered from COVID-19. Both conserved end residues are part of each CDR3. The D gene is left open where the match is weak. A clone size is listed for some rows: how often the clone was seen (once, few, many), or a class if it is expanded.

TRBV27	-	TRBJ2-6	TRBD1	CASKPGQGALGANVLTF	TGTGCCAGCAAACCGGGACAGGGGGCGCTCGGGGCCAACGTCCTGACTTTC
TRBV18	-	TRBJ1-2	-	CASSPEAVRSGYTF	TGTGCCAGCTCACCTGAGGCTGTCCGCTCGGGCTACACCTTC
TRBV6-5	-	TRBJ1-6	TRBD1	CASQDRGNSPLHF	TGTGCCAGCCAGGACAGGGGTAATTCACCCCTCCACTTT
TRBV27	-	TRBJ2-7	-	CASSLSGGVHGEQYF	TGTGCCAGCAGTTTATCTGGAGGGGTCCATGGAGAGCAGTACTTC
TRBV27	-	TRBJ2-5	-	CASSSHSTSLQETQYF	TGTGCCAGCAGTTCTCACTCGACTAGTCTACAGGAGACCCAGTACTTC
TRBV7-2	once	TRBJ2-5	-	CASSLRQIQETQYF	TGTGCCAGCAGCTTGCGACAGATCCAAGAGACCCAGTACTTC
TRBV3-1/TRBV3-2	-	TRBJ2-5	TRBD2	CASSGVAGALETQYF	TGTGCCAGCAGCGGGGTAGCGGGGGCCTTGGAGACCCAGTACTTC
TRBV30	-	TRBJ2-2	-	CAWSVNSYTGELFF	TGTGCCTGGAGTGTCAACAGCTACACCGGGGAGCTGTTTTTT
TRBV6-1	-	TRBJ1-5	TRBD1	CASSEAGTGFSSNQPQHF	TGTGCCAGCAGTGAAGCAGGGACAGGGTTTTCTAGCAATCAGCCCCAGCATTTT
TRBV3-1/TRBV3-2	-	TRBJ1-2	-	CASSQAGEGYTF	TGTGCCAGCAGCCAAGCGGGAGAAGGCTACACCTTC
TRBV19	-	TRBJ1-2	TRBD1	CASSMTGNYGYTF	TGTGCCAGTAGTATGACAGGGAACTATGGCTACACCTTC
TRBV19	-	TRBJ1-5	TRBD1	CASRDRVKQPQHF	TGTGCCAGCCGGGACAGGGTGAAACAGCCCCAGCATTTT
TRBV11-3	-	TRBJ1-1	-	CASSLTANTEAFF	TGTGCCAGCAGCTTGACAGCGAACACTGAAGCTTTCTTT